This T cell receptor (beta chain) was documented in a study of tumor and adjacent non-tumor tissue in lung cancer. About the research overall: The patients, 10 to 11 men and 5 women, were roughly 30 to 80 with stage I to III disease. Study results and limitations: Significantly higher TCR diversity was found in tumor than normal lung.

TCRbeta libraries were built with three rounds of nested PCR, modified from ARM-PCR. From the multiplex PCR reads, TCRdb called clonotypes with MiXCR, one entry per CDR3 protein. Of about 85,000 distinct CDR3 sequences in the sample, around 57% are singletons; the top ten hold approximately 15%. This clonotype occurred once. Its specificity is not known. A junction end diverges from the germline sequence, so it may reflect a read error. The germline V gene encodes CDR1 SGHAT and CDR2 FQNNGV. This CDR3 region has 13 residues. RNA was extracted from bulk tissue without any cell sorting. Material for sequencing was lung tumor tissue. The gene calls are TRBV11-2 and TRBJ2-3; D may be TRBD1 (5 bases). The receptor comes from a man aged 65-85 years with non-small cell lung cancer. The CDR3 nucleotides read TGTGCCTGCAGCTTAGGAATAGGGGATAAGCAGTATTTT. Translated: CACSLGIGDKQYF.